These T cell receptor beta chains were read from a single sample in a study of early T cells in non-severe SARS-CoV-2 infection. TCRdb used MiXCR to reprocess the 5' RACE reads, holding one entry per CDR3 protein. The repertoire has some 82,000 distinct CDR3 sequences, about 6% of them found once; the top ten carry roughly 8.4%. The sample was whole blood. These receptor sequences come from an adult who was a healthcare worker with PCR-confirmed SARS-CoV-2 infection or an uninfected control (not recorded which). Both conserved end residues are part of each CDR3. The D gene is left open where the match is weak. Not all rows give a size; the values are once, few, many and, for expanded clones, a class.

size: NA
D: TRBD2
V: TRBV4-2
J: TRBJ2-1
CDR3: CASSQAGTSGYNEQFF
DNA: TGTGCCAGCAGCCAAGCAGGGACTAGCGGATACAATGAGCAGTTCTTC

size: few
D: NA
V: TRBV6-5
J: TRBJ2-3
CDR3: CASGVRGSTDTQYF
DNA: TGTGCCAGCGGAGTCAGGGGAAGCACAGATACGCAGTATTTT

size: many
D: NA
V: TRBV10-3
J: TRBJ1-1
CDR3: CAIRRHDLNAEVFF
DNA: TGTGCCATCAGGAGACATGACCTGAACGCTGAAGTTTTCTTT

size: NA
D: NA
V: TRBV7-9
J: TRBJ1-2
CDR3: CASTPLRDDYGYTF
DNA: TGTGCCAGCACCCCTTTAAGGGATGACTATGGCTACACCTTC

size: NA
D: NA
V: TRBV6-6
J: TRBJ2-7
CDR3: CASHAVRARPYEQYF
DNA: TGTGCCAGCCACGCCGTCCGGGCACGTCCCTACGAGCAGTACTTC

size: many
D: NA
V: TRBV5-5
J: TRBJ2-2
CDR3: CASSLRVSNTGELFF
DNA: TGTGCCAGCAGCTTGAGGGTATCGAACACCGGGGAGCTGTTTTTT

size: NA
D: NA
V: TRBV7-9
J: TRBJ1-1
CDR3: CASNRAGGTEAFF
DNA: TGTGCCAGCAACCGAGCCGGTGGCACTGAAGCTTTCTTT

size: few
D: TRBD1
V: TRBV7-2
J: TRBJ2-6
CDR3: CASSPGQGAVTGANVLTF
DNA: TGTGCCAGCAGCCCGGGACAGGGGGCGGTAACTGGGGCCAACGTCCTGACTTTC

size: NA
D: NA
V: TRBV4-3
J: TRBJ1-1
CDR3: CASSQDSGHQNTEAFF
DNA: TGCGCCAGCAGCCAAGATAGTGGACATCAGAACACTGAAGCTTTCTTT

size: few
D: TRBD2
V: TRBV30
J: TRBJ2-4
CDR3: CAWSGGLAGTLVNIQYF
DNA: TGTGCCTGGAGTGGGGGACTAGCGGGGACCCTTGTAAACATTCAGTACTTC

size: NA
D: TRBD1
V: TRBV10-1
J: TRBJ2-1
CDR3: CASSEGTGYPYNEQFF
DNA: TGCGCCAGCAGTGAGGGGACAGGGTATCCCTACAATGAGCAGTTCTTC

size: many
D: NA
V: TRBV12-2
J: TRBJ2-3
CDR3: CASRSSTSGRTDTQYF
DNA: TGTGCAAGTCGCTCATCGACTAGCGGGAGGACAGATACGCAGTATTTT

size: many
D: NA
V: TRBV7-9
J: TRBJ1-5
CDR3: CASSLNGEPQHF
DNA: TGTGCCAGCAGCTTAAACGGGGAGCCCCAGCATTTT

size: many
D: NA
V: TRBV4-3
J: TRBJ1-1
CDR3: CASSQARVSEAFF
DNA: TGCGCCAGCAGCCAAGCTAGGGTTTCTGAAGCTTTCTTT

size: many
D: TRBD1
V: TRBV2
J: TRBJ1-5
CDR3: CASGQVRQPQHF
DNA: TGTGCCAGCGGACAGGTGCGGCAGCCCCAGCATTTT

size: many
D: NA
V: TRBV20-1
J: TRBJ2-7
CDR3: CSAKGQTYEQYF
DNA: TGCAGTGCTAAGGGTCAGACCTACGAGCAGTACTTC

size: many
D: TRBD1
V: TRBV5-4
J: TRBJ1-1
CDR3: CASSRPLQGATETEAFF
DNA: TGTGCCAGCAGTCGGCCACTACAGGGGGCGACGGAAACTGAAGCTTTCTTT

size: NA
D: NA
V: TRBV12-3/TRBV12-4
J: TRBJ1-1
CDR3: CASSLSTNTEAFF
DNA: TGTGCCAGCAGTTTATCGACAAACACTGAAGCTTTCTTT

size: few
D: TRBD1
V: TRBV12-3/TRBV12-4
J: TRBJ2-7
CDR3: CASSPLSPGQGTDEQYF
DNA: TGTGCCAGCAGTCCGCTTTCTCCGGGACAGGGGACGGACGAGCAGTACTTC

size: many
D: NA
V: TRBV4-3
J: TRBJ1-2
CDR3: CASSQADSPEYGYTF
DNA: TGCGCCAGCAGCCAAGCGGACAGTCCCGAATATGGCTACACCTTC

size: many
D: NA
V: TRBV19
J: TRBJ1-2
CDR3: CASRFGMGRAYGYTF
DNA: TGTGCCAGTAGATTCGGTATGGGGCGAGCCTATGGCTACACCTTC

size: few
D: NA
V: TRBV20-1
J: TRBJ2-1
CDR3: CSARAGTVENEQFF
DNA: TGCAGTGCTAGAGCAGGTACCGTGGAGAATGAGCAGTTCTTC

size: few
D: NA
V: TRBV27
J: TRBJ2-3
CDR3: CASSTQDKMRDTQYF
DNA: TGTGCCAGCAGTACGCAGGACAAAATGCGGGATACGCAGTATTTT

size: few
D: TRBD1
V: TRBV5-1
J: TRBJ2-7
CDR3: CASGTGPMSSYEQYF
DNA: TGCGCCAGTGGGACAGGGCCTATGAGCTCCTACGAGCAGTACTTC

size: NA
D: NA
V: TRBV7-2
J: TRBJ2-7
CDR3: CASSLAAASYEQYF
DNA: TGTGCCAGCAGCTTAGCGGCGGCTTCCTACGAGCAGTACTTC

size: NA
D: NA
V: TRBV18
J: TRBJ2-7
CDR3: CASSPVKSPPSYEQYF
DNA: TGTGCCAGCTCACCGGTAAAAAGCCCCCCCTCCTACGAGCAGTACTTC

size: many
D: NA
V: TRBV12-3/TRBV12-4
J: TRBJ2-1
CDR3: CASSTGYNEQFF
DNA: TGTGCCAGCAGTACAGGCTACAATGAGCAGTTCTTC

size: NA
D: NA
V: TRBV7-9
J: TRBJ1-1
CDR3: CASIKDTANTEAFF
DNA: TGTGCCAGCATCAAGGACACGGCTAACACTGAAGCTTTCTTT

size: NA
D: NA
V: TRBV25-1
J: TRBJ2-5
CDR3: CASRPGRLARQETQYF
DNA: TGTGCCAGCAGGCCAGGGCGGCTAGCGAGGCAAGAGACCCAGTACTTC

size: NA
D: NA
V: TRBV19
J: TRBJ1-5
CDR3: CASTPGRGRNQPQHF
DNA: TGTGCCAGTACCCCAGGGAGGGGACGCAATCAGCCCCAGCATTTT

size: NA
D: TRBD2
V: TRBV12-3/TRBV12-4
J: TRBJ2-7
CDR3: CASSLGLAGAYEQYF
DNA: TGTGCCAGCAGTTTAGGACTAGCGGGAGCATACGAGCAGTACTTC

size: few
D: NA
V: TRBV7-2
J: TRBJ2-5
CDR3: CASSRDGGQETQYF
DNA: TGTGCCAGCAGTCGAGACGGCGGGCAAGAGACCCAGTACTTC

size: many
D: NA
V: TRBV7-9
J: TRBJ2-3
CDR3: CASSSRDSTDTQYF
DNA: TGTGCCAGCAGCTCCAGGGACTCCACAGATACGCAGTATTTT

size: many
D: NA
V: TRBV5-1
J: TRBJ2-1
CDR3: CASNPGAGVNNEQFF
DNA: TGCGCCAGCAACCCCGGGGCTGGGGTGAACAATGAGCAGTTCTTC

size: few
D: TRBD1
V: TRBV27
J: TRBJ2-7
CDR3: CASRRGQNSYEQYF
DNA: TGTGCCAGCAGACGGGGACAGAACTCCTACGAGCAGTACTTC

size: NA
D: NA
V: TRBV7-6
J: TRBJ2-1
CDR3: CASSLATSSYNEQFF
DNA: TGTGCCAGCAGCTTAGCTACCTCCTCCTACAATGAGCAGTTCTTC

size: few
D: TRBD1
V: TRBV7-8
J: TRBJ1-6
CDR3: CASRNRRGGQNSPLHF
DNA: TGTGCCAGCAGGAACCGGAGGGGGGGACAGAATTCACCCCTCCACTTT

size: NA
D: TRBD1
V: TRBV19
J: TRBJ1-1
CDR3: CASSPDRGQASTEAFF
DNA: TGTGCCAGTAGTCCTGACAGGGGGCAGGCGAGCACTGAAGCTTTCTTT

size: few
D: NA
V: TRBV10-3
J: TRBJ1-6
CDR3: CATAKGTFDSPLHF
DNA: TGTGCCACCGCAAAGGGGACCTTCGATTCACCCCTCCACTTT

size: NA
D: NA
V: TRBV7-2
J: TRBJ2-7
CDR3: CASSLKAGSSYEQYF
DNA: TGTGCCAGCAGCTTAAAGGCGGGAAGCTCCTACGAGCAGTACTTC

size: NA
D: NA
V: TRBV12-3/TRBV12-4
J: TRBJ2-5
CDR3: CASSLALGAGETQYF
DNA: TGTGCCAGCAGTTTAGCGTTGGGGGCTGGTGAGACCCAGTACTTC

size: few
D: TRBD2
V: TRBV20-1
J: TRBJ2-2
CDR3: CSAGTSGTGELFF
DNA: TGCAGTGCCGGGACTAGCGGCACCGGGGAGCTGTTTTTT

size: many
D: NA
V: TRBV15
J: TRBJ2-5
CDR3: CATSRTVMGQETQYF
DNA: TGTGCCACCAGCAGGACCGTCATGGGTCAAGAGACCCAGTACTTC

size: few
D: TRBD1
V: TRBV7-9
J: TRBJ1-1
CDR3: CASSWGTAEAFF
DNA: TGTGCCAGCAGCTGGGGGACAGCCGAAGCTTTCTTT

size: few
D: TRBD1
V: TRBV11-2
J: TRBJ2-7
CDR3: CASSPGDRISYEQYF
DNA: TGTGCCAGCAGCCCGGGGGACAGGATCTCCTACGAGCAGTACTTC

size: many
D: NA
V: TRBV10-3
J: TRBJ2-7
CDR3: CAISEPGTEQYF
DNA: TGTGCCATCAGTGAGCCCGGGACTGAGCAGTACTTC

size: many
D: NA
V: TRBV6-2/TRBV6-3
J: TRBJ2-5
CDR3: CASSLKGGGETQYF
DNA: TGTGCCAGCAGTTTGAAGGGTGGAGGAGAGACCCAGTACTTC

size: many
D: NA
V: TRBV20-1
J: TRBJ2-7
CDR3: CSACSESSYEQYF
DNA: TGCAGTGCATGCTCGGAGAGCTCCTACGAGCAGTACTTC

size: few
D: NA
V: TRBV4-1
J: TRBJ2-4
CDR3: CASSQVHGQGIAKNIQYF
DNA: TGCGCCAGCAGCCAAGTTCACGGGCAGGGTATAGCCAAAAACATTCAGTACTTC

size: few
D: NA
V: TRBV10-2
J: TRBJ1-1
CDR3: CATAGNLRTEAFF
DNA: TGCGCCACCGCGGGGAACCTCCGCACTGAAGCTTTCTTT

size: many
D: NA
V: TRBV30
J: TRBJ2-3
CDR3: CAWSVHSTDTQYF
DNA: TGTGCCTGGAGTGTACACAGCACAGATACGCAGTATTTT

size: NA
D: NA
V: TRBV4-2
J: TRBJ1-6
CDR3: CASSQEAGIFISPLHF
DNA: TGTGCCAGCAGCCAAGAGGCAGGGATTTTTATTTCACCCCTCCACTTT

size: many
D: NA
V: TRBV7-9
J: TRBJ2-1
CDR3: CASRGIHNEQFF
DNA: TGTGCCAGCAGGGGTATACACAATGAGCAGTTCTTC

size: many
D: NA
V: TRBV6-5
J: TRBJ2-5
CDR3: CASSVGGNPWGKETQYF
DNA: TGTGCCAGCAGCGTCGGCGGGAACCCTTGGGGGAAAGAGACCCAGTACTTC